This entry is about one T cell receptor beta chain. The specificity of this receptor is unknown. Base quality data are lacking; no much larger clone is found one base away. Each collaborating institution followed its own protocols to collect whole blood in K2EDTA tubes. Collaborator samples were shipped for TCRbeta analysis as frozen whole blood, isolated PBMCs, or DNA extracted from either sample type. Taken from cysteine to phenylalanine, the CDR3 has 13 residues. Only the CDR3 DNA stays, 39 bases, in frame from base 1. Relative to germline, V is missing 5 bases and J is missing 3 bases, with 1 base of the junction outside any gene match. CDR1 and CDR2, looked up from the germline V gene, are KGHDR and SFDVKD. The record originates from a study of blood T cell repertoires in COVID-19 (dated by TCRdb to the early 2020s). A note on the overall study: The collaborator samples originated in the United States, Italy and Spain and spanned the acute and convalescent phases of COVID-19. Samples were obtained from the ongoing ImmuneRACE study (first 160 participants) and from 1,254 subjects provided by 6 global collaborators. Where available, HLA class I and class II types were taken from metadata supplied by the sample provider and were not determined by assay-based typing. Sample metadata almost always included a de-identified subject ID, COVID-19 status, age in years and sex. The repertoires were released in a freely available public database intended as a resource for research on the immune response to SARS-CoV-2. The dataset comprised deeply sampled blood TCRbeta repertoires from subjects exposed to, actively infected with, or recovered from COVID-19. The prospective study material was composed of cDNA or gDNA derived from T cells, B-cell-depleted T cells, or PBMCs. What the work shows at the level of the full study, not this receptor alone: The quantity of clinical and demographic metadata differed by source and by participant and was supplied without curation.

TCRbeta CDR3 regions were amplified from genomic DNA by means of the immunoSEQ Assay, a bias-controlled multiplex PCR. The original pipeline was this. Within the assay, amplification of reference gene primers was used to estimate how many nucleated cells each sample contained. Sequence reads were collapsed and filtered to measure the absolute abundance of every unique TCRbeta CDR3 rearrangement. For each sample, productive Simpson clonality was calculated as the square root of Simpson's diversity index over productive rearrangements. Held by TCRdb, this immuneACCESS table contains in-frame sequences only and omits some clones. Under half of the omission traces to an unresolved V gene where checked; the cause of the rest is unknown. The V and J calls and clone size come from that table; D and trimming were worked out from the DNA. Recorded for this sample are 100,000 to 120,000 clones; approximately 80% of them occurred a single time. 16% of the sample is taken by the ten largest.

The sequenced sample was peripheral blood. This sequence originates from a woman in her fifties or sixties with acute or convalescent COVID-19. The chain links TRBV24-1 with TRBJ2-5; TRBD2 aligns with 8 central bases. The CDR3 protein sequence reads: CATSGGGKETQYF. The DNA sequence follows: TGTGCCACCAGTGGCGGGGGGAAAGAGACCCAGTACTTC.